Listed below are T cell receptor beta chains from one sample, sequenced in a study of cytomegalovirus exposure and HLA in healthy donors. Repertoires were generated with immunoSEQ multiplex PCR, while TCRdb's copy carries only in-frame clones and drops some. Here the sample table reports about 91,000 clones. Sequences were obtained from PBMCs. The receptors were gathered from a woman in her twenties or thirties in good health and CMV-seronegative. The CDR3 runs from the conserved cysteine through the conserved F or W. D genes are given only for firm matches.

j_gene | d_gene | v_gene | len | CDR3aa | CDR3nt
TRBJ1-1 | TRBD1 | TRBV6-6 | 16 | CASSFFRGLGNTEAFF | TGTGCCAGCAGTTTCTTCAGGGGGTTGGGGAACACTGAAGCTTTCTTT
TRBJ2-7 | - | TRBV2 | 12 | CASVSSSYEQYF | TGTGCCAGCGTGTCTAGCTCCTACGAGCAGTACTTT
TRBJ2-2 | - | TRBV7-3 | 12 | CASSPPIGELFF | TGTGCCAGCAGCCCCCCCATCGGGGAGCTGTTTTTC
TRBJ2-6 | TRBD2 | TRBV27 | 15 | CASSVGGAGANVLTF | TGTGCCAGCAGTGTGGGGGGGGCTGGGGCCAACGTCCTGACTTTC
TRBJ1-5 | - | TRBV30 | 13 | CAWSAQGNQPQHF | TGTGCCTGGAGTGCCCAGGGGAATCAGCCCCAGCATTTT
TRBJ2-1 | TRBD1 | TRBV2 | 13 | CATKQGTNNEQFF | TGTGCCACCAAACAGGGGACCAACAATGAGCAGTTCTTC
TRBJ1-4 | TRBD1 | TRBV11-2 | 18 | CASSLGGTGGGVTEKLFF | TGTGCCAGCAGCTTAGGTGGGACAGGGGGAGGCGTTACCGAAAAACTGTTTTTT
TRBJ1-5 | - | TRBV28 | 15 | CASNNQGIGNQPQHF | TGTGCCAGCAACAACCAGGGGATCGGCAATCAGCCCCAGCATTTT
TRBJ2-1 | - | TRBV7-9 | 15 | CASSPRSTSYNEQFF | TGTGCCAGCAGCCCGAGAAGCACCTCCTACAATGAGCAGTTCTTC
TRBJ1-5 | - | TRBV30 | 13 | CACPSGYRQPQHF | TGTGCCTGTCCTTCAGGGTACCGTCAGCCCCAGCATTTT
TRBJ2-5 | - | TRBV18 | 15 | CASSPPQTGTETQYF | TGTGCCAGCTCACCACCTCAAACAGGGACGGAGACCCAGTACTTC
TRBJ2-7 | - | TRBV7-2 | 15 | CASSLVSASTYEQYF | TGTGCCAGCAGCTTAGTGTCCGCATCTACCTACGAGCAGTACTTC
TRBJ1-2 | TRBD1 | TRBV10-3 | 16 | CAISESGTGENYGYTF | TGTGCCATCAGTGAGTCCGGGACAGGGGAGAACTATGGCTACACCTTC
TRBJ2-1 | TRBD2 | TRBV11-2 | 14 | CASSLAREAPEQFF | TGTGCCAGCAGCTTAGCGCGGGAGGCCCCTGAGCAGTTCTTC
TRBJ1-3 | - | TRBV19 | 15 | CASSPRRGSDNTIYF | TGTGCCAGTAGTCCTCGACGGGGGAGCGACAACACCATATATTTT
TRBJ1-2 | TRBD1 | TRBV7-9 | 13 | CASSTDRGQGYTF | TGTGCCAGCAGCACCGACAGGGGGCAAGGCTACACCTTC
TRBJ1-2 | - | TRBV28 | 14 | CASGLISQGHGYTF | TGTGCCAGCGGATTAATCAGTCAGGGGCATGGCTACACCTTC
TRBJ2-7 | TRBD1 | TRBV28 | 14 | CASSYRGLTGEQYF | TGTGCCAGCAGCTACAGGGGCCTAACCGGGGAGCAGTACTTC
TRBJ2-3 | TRBD2 | TRBV5-1 | 16 | CASSLGLAPTGDTQYF | TGCGCCAGCAGCTTGGGACTAGCTCCGACCGGGGATACGCAGTATTTT
TRBJ2-5 | TRBD2 | TRBV7-8 | 15 | CASSPPELAGEKQYF | TGTGCCAGCAGCCCACCAGAACTAGCGGGAGAAAAGCAGTACTTC
TRBJ1-5 | - | TRBV6-1 | 15 | CASSESEGANQPQHF | TGTGCCAGCAGTGAATCGGAAGGGGCTAATCAGCCCCAGCATTTT
TRBJ2-7 | TRBD1 | TRBV5-5 | 15 | CASSRTGTGSLEQYF | TGTGCCAGCAGCCGAACCGGGACAGGGTCCCTCGAGCAGTACTTC
TRBJ1-1 | TRBD1 | TRBV19 | 14 | CASSPRTGRTEAFF | TGTGCCAGTAGTCCCCGGACAGGGAGGACTGAAGCTTTCTTT
TRBJ2-5 | - | TRBV19 | 12 | CASSMAQETQYF | TGTGCCAGTAGTATGGCTCAAGAGACCCAGTACTTC
TRBJ1-5 | TRBD1 | TRBV27 | 14 | CASSFAQGGQPQHF | TGTGCCAGCAGTTTCGCACAGGGGGGTCAGCCCCAGCATTTT
TRBJ2-7 | - | TRBV6-5 | 15 | CASSYLRAAGHEQYF | TGTGCCAGCAGTTACCTTCGGGCCGCAGGGCACGAGCAGTACTTC
TRBJ1-4 | - | TRBV5-4 | 15 | CASSLGSATNEKLFF | TGTGCCAGCAGCTTGGGTAGTGCAACTAATGAAAAACTGTTTTTT
TRBJ1-5 | TRBD1 | TRBV5-5 | 14 | CASSMDRDNQPQHF | TGTGCCAGCAGCATGGACAGGGACAATCAGCCCCAGCATTTT
TRBJ2-5 | - | TRBV7-3 | 13 | CASSRSIEETQYF | TGTGCCAGCAGCCGGAGCATTGAAGAGACCCAGTACTTC
TRBJ2-7 | TRBD1 | TRBV4-1 | 15 | CASSQTDRGVYEQYF | TGCGCCAGCAGCCAAACCGACAGGGGAGTCTACGAGCAGTACTTC
TRBJ1-1 | TRBD1 | TRBV28 | 15 | CASSTPGQGNTEAFF | TGTGCCAGCAGTACGCCGGGACAGGGGAACACTGAAGCTTTCTTT
TRBJ1-2 | - | TRBV6-5 | 14 | CASKTPGLNYGYTF | TGTGCCAGCAAAACTCCGGGACTTAACTATGGCTACACCTTC
TRBJ2-2 | TRBD1 | TRBV6-5 | 16 | CASSFTGGLGTGELFF | TGTGCCAGCAGTTTTACAGGGGGCCTGGGCACCGGGGAGCTGTTTTTT
TRBJ2-1 | TRBD2 | TRBV7-9 | 17 | CASSLEMAGGPYNEQFF | TGTGCCAGCAGCTTAGAAATGGCGGGGGGGCCATACAATGAGCAGTTCTTC
TRBJ1-6 | TRBD1 | TRBV9 | 16 | CASSPTTGGGNSPLHF | TGTGCCAGCAGCCCAACGACAGGGGGCGGTAATTCACCCCTCCACTTT
TRBJ2-7 | - | TRBV28 | 11 | CASSLPHEQYF | TGTGCCAGCAGCCTCCCCCACGAGCAGTACTTC
TRBJ2-7 | TRBD1 | TRBV6-5 | 14 | CASSYSGGRYEQYF | TGTGCCAGCAGTTATTCAGGGGGCAGGTACGAGCAGTACTTC
TRBJ1-2 | TRBD1 | TRBV11-2 | 16 | CASSLGTGAGARGYTF | TGTGCCAGCAGCTTAGGAACAGGGGCCGGGGCCCGAGGCTACACCTTC
TRBJ2-7 | TRBD1 | TRBV14 | 16 | CASSQDLGQGLYEQYF | TGTGCCAGCAGCCAAGATCTGGGACAGGGACTCTACGAGCAGTACTTC
TRBJ1-2 | - | TRBV4-1 | 17 | CASSQTYIGQSLYGYTF | TGCGCCAGCAGCCAAACATACATAGGACAGAGTTTATATGGCTACACCTTC
TRBJ2-1 | TRBD1 | TRBV29-1 | 15 | CSAPEGDRSFNEQFF | TGCAGCGCCCCTGAGGGGGACAGGTCTTTTAATGAGCAGTTCTTC
TRBJ1-5 | TRBD1 | TRBV2 | 15 | CASSVRTGEGQPQHF | TGTGCCAGCAGTGTTAGGACAGGGGAGGGACAGCCCCAGCATTTT
TRBJ2-7 | - | TRBV11-2 | 16 | CASSLPGHRPSYEQYF | TGTGCCAGCAGTTTACCGGGACACCGCCCATCCTACGAGCAGTACTTC
TRBJ1-6 | - | TRBV6-1 | 15 | CASSEATTGYSPLHF | TGTGCCAGCAGTGAAGCGACAACAGGGTATTCACCCCTCCACTTT
TRBJ1-2 | - | TRBV6-5 | 13 | CACSYSTGTGYTF | TGTGCCTGCAGTTACTCGACGGGTACTGGCTACACCTTC
TRBJ1-1 | - | TRBV6-1 | 14 | CASSDGGMNTEAFF | TGTGCCAGCAGTGACGGGGGAATGAACACTGAAGCTTTCTTT
TRBJ2-5 | - | TRBV11-1 | 14 | CASSLVRGQETQYF | TGTGCCAGCAGCTTAGTAAGGGGCCAAGAGACCCAGTACTTC
TRBJ2-3 | TRBD2 | TRBV28 | 15 | CASSTTSGYTDTQYF | TGTGCCAGCAGTACTACTAGCGGTTACACAGATACGCAGTATTTT
TRBJ2-2 | TRBD1 | TRBV30 | 18 | CAWSVQGRGQGRTGELFF | TGTGCCTGGAGTGTACAGGGTCGAGGACAGGGTCGTACCGGGGAGCTGTTTTTT
TRBJ2-7 | TRBD1 | TRBV5-1 | 16 | CASSLPPGQGVYEQYF | TGCGCCAGCAGCTTGCCCCCAGGACAGGGAGTCTACGAGCAGTACTTC
TRBJ1-1 | - | TRBV2 | 13 | CASRGLMNTEAFF | TGTGCCAGCAGGGGACTTATGAACACTGAAGCTTTCTTT
TRBJ2-7 | TRBD2 | TRBV19 | 13 | CASNIAGDHEQYF | TGTGCCAGTAATATAGCGGGAGACCACGAGCAGTACTTC
TRBJ2-1 | TRBD2 | TRBV2 | 16 | CASRATSGSSYNEQFF | TGTGCCAGCAGGGCGACTAGCGGGAGTTCCTACAATGAGCAGTTCTTC
TRBJ2-7 | TRBD1 | TRBV5-1 | 14 | CASSDLDRGLEQYF | TGCGCCAGCAGCGATTTGGACAGGGGGCTTGAGCAGTACTTC